This TCR beta chain is from a study of shared clonotypes between healthy human individuals. Germline CDR1 is SNHLY and CDR2 is FYNNEI. The CDR3 is 15 amino acids. The V gene lost 1 base and the J gene lost 4 bases, with 11 bases spanning the gap. Study-level results: The genetic and exposure-history diversity represented was limited by few donors.

The naive CD8 fraction comprised CD45RO-negative cells positively selected for CCR7 and excluded terminally differentiated effector memory CD45RA+ cells. Methods used by the authors: In the immunoSEQ data, sequences were junction-only and lacked quality scores, so filtering differed. Repertoires were generated with immunoSEQ multiplex PCR, while TCRdb's copy carries only in-frame clones and drops some. The D gene and trimming were derived from the DNA, and the V and J assignments and clone size from that table. This table holds 600,000 or so clones, 95% to 98% found once. In regard to this clone: Its specificity is unknown.

The receptor was isolated from a man aged 30 to 39 in good health. Material for sequencing was naive CD8+ T cells sorted from blood. V is TRBV2 and J is TRBJ2-1; no clear D gene. The CDR3 sequence is CASSEVGGLYNEQFF. The CDR3 DNA is TGTGCCAGCAGTGAAGTGGGCGGTTTGTACAATGAGCAGTTCTTC.